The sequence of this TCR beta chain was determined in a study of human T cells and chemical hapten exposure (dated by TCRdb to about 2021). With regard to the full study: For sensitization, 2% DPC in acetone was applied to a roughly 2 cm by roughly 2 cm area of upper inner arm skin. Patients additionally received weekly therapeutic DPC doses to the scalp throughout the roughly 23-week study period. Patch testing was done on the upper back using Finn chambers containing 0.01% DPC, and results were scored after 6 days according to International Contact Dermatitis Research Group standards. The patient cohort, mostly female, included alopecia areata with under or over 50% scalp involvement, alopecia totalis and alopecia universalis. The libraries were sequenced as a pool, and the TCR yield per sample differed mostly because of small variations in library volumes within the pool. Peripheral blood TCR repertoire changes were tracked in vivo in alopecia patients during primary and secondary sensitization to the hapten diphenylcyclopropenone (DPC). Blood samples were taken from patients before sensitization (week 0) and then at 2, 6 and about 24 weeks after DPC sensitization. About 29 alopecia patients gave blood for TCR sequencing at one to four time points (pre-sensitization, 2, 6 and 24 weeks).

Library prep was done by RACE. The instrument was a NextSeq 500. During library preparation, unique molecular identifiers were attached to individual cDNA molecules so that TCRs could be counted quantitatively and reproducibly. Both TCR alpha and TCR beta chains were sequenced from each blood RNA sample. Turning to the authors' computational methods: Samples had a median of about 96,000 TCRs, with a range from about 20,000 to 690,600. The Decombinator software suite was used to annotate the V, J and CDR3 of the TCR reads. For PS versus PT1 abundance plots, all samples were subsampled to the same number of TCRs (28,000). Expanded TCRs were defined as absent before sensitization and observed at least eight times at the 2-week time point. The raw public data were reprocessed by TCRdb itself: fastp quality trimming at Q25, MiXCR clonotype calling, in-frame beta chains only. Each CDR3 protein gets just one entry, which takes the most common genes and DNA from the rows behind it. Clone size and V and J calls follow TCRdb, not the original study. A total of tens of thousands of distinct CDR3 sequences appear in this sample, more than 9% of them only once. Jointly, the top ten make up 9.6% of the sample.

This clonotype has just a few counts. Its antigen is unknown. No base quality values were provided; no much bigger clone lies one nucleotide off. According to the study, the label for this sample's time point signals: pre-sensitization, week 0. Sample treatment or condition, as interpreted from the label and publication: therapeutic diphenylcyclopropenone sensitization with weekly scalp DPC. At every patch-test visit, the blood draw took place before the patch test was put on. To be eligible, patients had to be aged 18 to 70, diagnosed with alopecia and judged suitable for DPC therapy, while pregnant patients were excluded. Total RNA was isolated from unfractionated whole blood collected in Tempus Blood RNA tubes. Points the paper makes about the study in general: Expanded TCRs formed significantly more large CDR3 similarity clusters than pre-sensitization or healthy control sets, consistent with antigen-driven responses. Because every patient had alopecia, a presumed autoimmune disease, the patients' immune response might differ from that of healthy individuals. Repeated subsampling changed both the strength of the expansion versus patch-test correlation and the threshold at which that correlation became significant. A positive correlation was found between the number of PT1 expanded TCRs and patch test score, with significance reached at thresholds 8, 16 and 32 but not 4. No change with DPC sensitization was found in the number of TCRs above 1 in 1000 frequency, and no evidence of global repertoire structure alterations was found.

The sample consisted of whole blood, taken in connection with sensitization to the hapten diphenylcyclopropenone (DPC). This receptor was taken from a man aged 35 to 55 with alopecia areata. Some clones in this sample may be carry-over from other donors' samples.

The bases read TGTGCCAGCTCCCATATCAGAGAAGGGGTGAGCTCTGGGGCCAACGTCCTGACTTTC. The resulting protein is CASSHIREGVSSGANVLTF. This sequence uses TRBV18 and TRBJ2-6; the D gene is perhaps TRBD1, on 5 matching bases. From its cysteine to its phenylalanine, the CDR3 spans 19 amino acids. Only the CDR3 DNA is retained, 57 bases long and in frame from the first base. CDR1 KGHSH and CDR2 LQKENI are derived from the germline V gene. Trimming takes 6 bases from V and 0 bases from J, and the germline ends sit 21 bases apart.